The 32 T cell receptor beta chains listed next were all sequenced from one sample in a study of CD8 T cells in Susac syndrome. With random hexamers, reverse transcription was performed on 0.5 to 1 ug of RNA. In TCRdb, the immunoSEQ multiplex PCR reads were re-called with MiXCR into one record per CDR3 protein. This table has 95,000 to 150,000 distinct CDR3 sequences, about 93% appearing once. Sequenced input: CD8+ T cells from PBMCs. Source of these receptors: a human donor with Susac syndrome.

This clonotype was seen only once. J is TRBJ1-2 and V is TRBV15; the D gene is possibly TRBD1 (5 bases). There are 15 residues in the CDR3. Looked up from germline, CDR1 is LNHNV and CDR2 is YYDKDF (reference sequence). V was shortened by 1 base and J by 3 bases, with 12 bases between the two germline ends. The CDR3 DNA sequence: TGTGCCACCAGCAGAGTCGCCGGGGACTACTATGGCTACACCTTC. Protein product: CATSRVAGDYYGYTF.

The J gene is TRBJ2-7, the V gene TRBV7-9, with 7 bases fitting TRBD2. CDR3 length equals 18 residues. The germline V gene encodes CDR1 SEHNR and CDR2 FQNEAQ (reference sequence). V trimming: 2 bases; J trimming: 3 bases; junction bases outside the gene matches: 16. This CDR3 reads CASSLPPGQGGGIYEQYF. The CDR3 DNA follows: TGTGCCAGCAGCTTACCACCCGGGCAGGGCGGGGGTATCTACGAGCAGTACTTC.

The chain has TRBV9 and TRBJ1-1; D not certain. Germline CDR1 reads SGDLS; CDR2 reads YYNGEE. The V end was cut by 0 bases, the J end by 1 base, with 10 bases between. This CDR3 contains 15 residues. DNA for the CDR3: TGTGCCAGCAGCGTAGCTAGTGACACGAACACTGAAGCTTTCTTT. Its protein is CASSVASDTNTEAFF.

The chain couples TRBV6-1 to TRBJ2-7; no clear D. CDR1 is MNHNS and CDR2 is SASEGT in the germline V gene. There are 13 residues in the CDR3. V was trimmed by 5 bases and J by 1 base, leaving 9 bases between them. Here the CDR3 reads CASSNAPSYEQYF. The DNA for the CDR3 is TGTGCCAGCAGTAACGCTCCGTCCTACGAGCAGTACTTC.

The chain employs TRBV15 and TRBJ1-4; tentatively, D is TRBD1 (5 bases). The CDR3 runs to 15 residues. Germline V gives CDR1 LNHNV, CDR2 YYDKDF (reference sequence). Trimming took 0 bases from V and 8 from J, leaving 13 bases between them. CDR3 bases: TGTGCCACCAGCAGAGATATCGGGACGCCGGAAAAACTGTTTTTT. Protein: CATSRDIGTPEKLFF.

The chain employs TRBV6-5 and TRBJ2-1, with D possibly matching TRBD1 (5 bases). The V end lost 7 bases, the J end lost 5 bases, and 12 bases lay between the germline ends. This CDR3 region has 13 residues. Germline V gene sequence: CDR1 MNHEY, CDR2 SVGAGI. CDR3 DNA: TGTGCCAGCATCCAGGGTAGCAACAATGAGCAGTTCTTC. Its translation is CASIQGSNNEQFF.

The chain has TRBV25-1 and TRBJ1-6; no definite D call. V lost 4 bases and J lost 11, with 9 bases in between. CDR3 length: 12 residues. Germline loops: CDR1 MGHDK, CDR2 SYGVNS. CDR3 DNA: TGTGCCAGCAGTGGCGGAAGGCCACCCCTCCACTTT. Its translation: CASSGGRPPLHF.

The CDR3 bases are TGTGCCAGCAGTTATGCAACTAATGAAAAACTGTTTTTT. Residues: CASSYATNEKLFF. The chain recombines TRBV6-5 with TRBJ1-4; unclear D gene. Deletions cut 3 bases from V and 0 bases from J, with 2 bases between. CDR1 MNHEY and CDR2 SVGAGI come from the germline V gene. The CDR3 runs to 13 residues.

The chain is built from TRBV3-1 and TRBJ2-5; 8 bases are shared with TRBD1. Germline CDR1 LGHDT, CDR2 YNNKEL (reference sequence). V lost 4 bases to trimming and J lost 0 bases; unmatched junction nucleotides: 7. The CDR3 is made up of 16 amino acids. CDR3 in DNA: TGTGCCAGCAGCCGAAGACAGGGGACCGACCAAGAGACCCAGTACTTC. It translates to CASSRRQGTDQETQYF.

This chain joins TRBV4-1 and TRBJ1-4; D is undetermined. Germline V gene lookup returns CDR1 MGHRA and CDR2 YSYEKL. The CDR3 contains 15 residues. V was pared by 0 bases and J by 4 bases, with 9 bases between. The CDR3 sequence: CASSQENSLNEKLFF. Written as DNA, the CDR3 is TGCGCCAGCAGCCAAGAAAACAGCCTTAATGAAAAACTGTTTTTT.

The chain uses TRBV29-1 and TRBJ2-7, with D possibly matching TRBD2 (6 bases). The CDR3 has 14 amino acids. Germline V gene sequence: CDR1 SQVTM, CDR2 ANQGSEA. V dropped 0 bases and J dropped 0 bases, with 9 bases sitting between them. CDR3 residues: CSVEDGTVSYEQYF. CDR3 DNA sequence: TGCAGCGTTGAAGATGGGACTGTCTCCTACGAGCAGTACTTC.

The gene calls are TRBV5-6 and TRBJ2-7; no firm D call. This CDR3 has 14 amino acids. CDR1 and CDR2 from the germline V gene are SGHDT and YYEEEE. With 2 bases removed from V and 4 bases from J, the gap between germline ends came to 13 bases. The CDR3 DNA sequence: TGTGCCAGCAGCTTTGACCCCGAAACTTACGAGCAGTACTTC. Its translation is CASSFDPETYEQYF.

The chain is built from TRBV24-1 and TRBJ2-5, with 7 bases that match TRBD2. The junction had 13 bases not matched to a gene; V was cut back by 5 bases and J by 5 bases. The germline V gene encodes CDR1 KGHDR and CDR2 SFDVKD. The CDR3 spans 16 residues. Written as DNA, the CDR3 is TGTGCCACCAGTGGAGGAGCTGGGGCGCGGGGGGAGACCCAGTACTTC. Protein sequence: CATSGGAGARGETQYF.

The rearrangement uses TRBV9 and TRBJ2-3, with 10 nucleotides matching TRBD2. Germline CDR1 reads SGDLS; CDR2 reads YYNGEE. This CDR3 region has 14 residues. After removal of 3 bases from V and 4 bases from J, the junction contained 2 bases not matched to a gene. The CDR3 protein is CASSASGGADTQYF. The CDR3 DNA reads as TGTGCCAGCAGCGCAAGCGGGGGGGCAGATACGCAGTATTTT. Full variable domain (remainder filled in from reference TRBV9 and TRBJ2-3): DSGVTQTPKHLITATGQRVTLRCSPRSGDLSVYWYQQSLDQGLQFLIQYYNGEERAKGNILERFSAQQFPDLHSELNLSSLELGDSALYFCASSASGGADTQYFGPGTRLTVL.

The CDR3 nucleotides are TGTGCCAGCAGTTTAGTGCTCTACGAGCAGTACTTC. Encoded protein: CASSLVLYEQYF. The chain employs TRBV12-3 or TRBV12-4 and TRBJ2-7; unclear D gene. The length of the CDR3 is 12 residues. The germline V and J ends were trimmed by 1 base and 3 bases, with 4 bases remaining between them.

The CDR3 protein is CASSLTGTGADTQYF. Written as DNA, the CDR3 is TGTGCCAGCAGTTTAACCGGGACAGGGGCAGATACGCAGTATTTT. The rearrangement uses TRBV27 and TRBJ2-3; 10 nucleotides line up with TRBD1. The CDR3 covers 15 residues. Trimming took 2 bases from V and 4 from J; bases not matched to a gene: 3. From germline, CDR1 is MNHEY and CDR2 SMNVEV (reference sequence).

The genes are TRBV2 and TRBJ2-3, with a weak D call TRBD2 (5 bases). The CDR3 totals 16 residues. With 1 base removed from V and 1 base from J, the gap between germline ends came to 12 bases. The germline V gene has CDR1 SNHLY and CDR2 FYNNEI. CDR3 amino acids: CASSEELGRGTDTQYF. CDR3 nucleotide sequence: TGTGCCAGCAGTGAAGAATTAGGGCGGGGCACAGATACGCAGTATTTT.

The CDR3 protein is CSVEDRGGLLGNTIYF. CDR3 in DNA: TGCAGCGTTGAAGATAGGGGCGGATTACTTGGAAACACCATATATTTT. The chain joins TRBV29-1 to TRBJ1-3, with D perhaps TRBD1 (5 bases). Trimming left V 0 bases short and J 3 bases short, with 15 bases between. This CDR3 region has 16 residues. Germline V gene lookup returns CDR1 SQVTM and CDR2 ANQGSEA.

J is TRBJ2-6 and V is TRBV27; perhaps TRBD2 as D (6 bases). This CDR3 has 14 amino acids. Germline V CDR1 and CDR2: MNHEY, SMNVEV (reference sequence). Trimming shortened V by 5 bases and J by 4 bases, and 9 bases separated the two germline ends. The CDR3 coding sequence is TGTGCCAGCAGTACGGGGGTCGGGGCCAACGTCCTGACTTTC. It is translated as CASSTGVGANVLTF.

This rearrangement joins TRBV7-8 to TRBJ1-5; D not resolved. Germline loops: CDR1 SGHVS, CDR2 FQNEAQ. The germline V and J ends were trimmed by 5 bases and 7 bases, with 21 bases remaining between them. The CDR3 totals 16 residues. The CDR3 bases are TGTGCCAGCAGCCCCGCCGGTGAGGGAACAAAACAGCCCCAGCATTTT. It translates to CASSPAGEGTKQPQHF.

This chain connects TRBV4-3 to TRBJ2-7; no firm D call. The CDR3 totals 14 residues. Germline CDR1 LGHNA, CDR2 YSLEER. Between the trimmed V and J ends, which lost 1 base and 2 bases, there was a span of 9 bases. Here the CDR3 DNA reads TGCGCCAGCAGCCAAGGGAGTGAAGCCTACGAGCAGTACTTC. Protein: CASSQGSEAYEQYF.

This CDR3 is CASSLEWDEQFF. CDR3 DNA sequence: TGCGCCAGCAGCCTGGAATGGGATGAGCAGTTCTTC. This chain links TRBV5-1 with TRBJ2-1; D ambiguous. Trimming took off 4 bases at V and 8 bases at J, with 10 bases between the two ends. The CDR3 contains 12 residues. CDR1 and CDR2 (germline): SGHRS, YFSETQ.

A single count supports this clonotype. The rearrangement joins TRBV14 to TRBJ2-1, with TRBD2 matching over 13 bases. Germline V gene sequence: CDR1 SGHDN, CDR2 FVKESK. The CDR3 contains 20 residues. With 0 bases clipped from V and 0 bases from J, the junction kept 8 bases outside the gene matches. This chain's CDR3 is CASSQDRRLAGGSSYNEQFF. The CDR3 bases are TGTGCCAGCAGCCAAGATCGAAGACTAGCGGGGGGAAGCTCCTACAATGAGCAGTTCTTC.

The chain employs TRBV29-1 and TRBJ2-3; a weak D match, TRBD1 (5 bases). V lost 1 base and J 3 bases, leaving 11 bases between the germline ends. This CDR3 has 14 residues. Germline V gives CDR1 SQVTM, CDR2 ANQGSEA. The chain's CDR3 is CSVEGVGVTDTQYF. The CDR3 DNA reads TGCAGCGTTGAAGGGGTAGGGGTAACAGATACGCAGTATTTT.

As DNA, the CDR3 is TGTGCCAGCAGCCCAGAGAGTGGGGGGCCGTACAATGAGCAGTTCTTC. Its protein is CASSPESGGPYNEQFF. The chain is built from TRBV4-2 and TRBJ2-1; D might be TRBD1 or TRBD2, each matching 6 bases. Germline values: CDR1 LGHNA, CDR2 YNFKEQ. The CDR3 runs to 16 residues. The V and J ends lost 4 bases and 4 bases respectively, with 17 bases between them.

V is TRBV7-3 and J is TRBJ2-3; 16 nucleotides line up with TRBD2. In germline, CDR1 is SGHTA, CDR2 FQGTGA. The trim removed 5 bases at V and 4 bases at J, leaving 9 bases unmatched. The CDR3 is made up of 18 amino acids. CDR3 loop: CASSPKGLAGGPADTQYF. Here the CDR3 DNA reads TGTGCCAGCAGCCCCAAGGGACTAGCGGGGGGGCCGGCAGATACGCAGTATTTT. Drawing the rest from reference TRBV7-3 and TRBJ2-3, the complete variable domain is GAGVSQTPSNKVTEKGKYVELRCDPISGHTALYWYRQSLGQGPEFLIYFQGTGAADDSGLPNDRFFAVRPEGSVSTLKIQRTERGDSAVYLCASSPKGLAGGPADTQYFGPGTRLTVL.

The chain is built from TRBV2 and TRBJ2-1, with TRBD1 matching 8 bases. This CDR3 is 15 amino acids long. The J segment lost 2 bases and the V segment lost 8 bases, leaving 8 bases of the junction unmatched. Germline CDR1 reads SNHLY; CDR2 reads FYNNEI. DNA of the CDR3: TGTGCCAGCCATCTTGGGACAGGAGCCTACAATGAGCAGTTCTTC. Its translation: CASHLGTGAYNEQFF.

This rearrangement joins TRBV4-3 to TRBJ1-5; D is ambiguous. The germline V gene has CDR1 LGHNA and CDR2 YSLEER. The V end lost 0 bases, the J end lost 0 bases, and 9 bases lay between the germline ends. The CDR3 has 16 amino acids. CDR3 region: CASSQDLTYSNQPQHF. The DNA for the CDR3 is TGCGCCAGCAGCCAAGACTTGACATATAGCAATCAGCCCCAGCATTTT.

This rearrangement joins TRBV15 to TRBJ1-4; D call uncertain. CDR1 is LNHNV and CDR2 is YYDKDF in the germline V gene (reference sequence). With 0 bases removed from V and 4 bases from J, the gap between germline ends came to 24 bases. The CDR3 has 20 amino acids. CDR3 loop: CATSRDSLTRWTSDNEKLFF. In DNA, the CDR3 is TGTGCCACCAGCAGAGATAGCCTAACAAGATGGACGTCGGATAATGAAAAACTGTTTTTT.

The V gene is TRBV5-1, the J gene TRBJ2-7; tentative D call: TRBD1 (6 bases). In germline, CDR1 is SGHRS, CDR2 YFSETQ. The CDR3 is made up of 14 amino acids. Trimming shortened V by 3 bases and J by 5 bases, and 15 bases separated the two germline ends. DNA for the CDR3: TGCGCCAGCAGCTCCGGGACAAACCTCGACGAGCAGTACTTC. The encoded protein is CASSSGTNLDEQYF.

The V gene is TRBV28, the J gene TRBJ2-1; D is unclear. This CDR3 region has 11 residues. V gave up 1 base and J gave up 6 bases, with 1 base separating them. Germline V CDR1 and CDR2: MDHEN, SYDVKM. CDR3 sequence reads: CASSLSNEQFF. CDR3 coding DNA: TGTGCCAGCAGTTTATCCAATGAGCAGTTCTTC.

For the CDR3, the DNA is TGTGCCAGCAGCCCTACCCAGGGCCTGCCCCCCAATGAGCAGTTCTTC. Translating gives CASSPTQGLPPNEQFF. The rearrangement joins TRBV7-2 to TRBJ2-1, with D maybe TRBD1 (5 bases). Germline V CDR1 and CDR2: SGHTA, FQGNSA. CDR3 length: 16 residues. V lost 5 bases to trimming and J lost 6 bases, with 20 bases between them.